The 6 T cell receptor beta chains reported below all come from one sample, sequenced in a study of blood T cell repertoires in COVID-19 (dated by TCRdb to the early 2020s). Libraries were constructed by the immunoSEQ multiplex PCR assay. TCRdb's version of the immuneACCESS table is confined to in-frame rearrangements and falls short of the full clone set. An unresolved V gene accounts for under half of the shortfall where checked; the remainder is of unknown origin. Present in this sample are about 310,000 clones, around 87% of which were seen just once. The top ten clonotypes cover 1% of the sample. The material sequenced was peripheral blood. The receptor set was obtained from a man in his fifties or sixties with active or convalescent COVID-19.

The CDR3: CASSPGNLNYGYTF. DNA of the CDR3: TGTGCCAGTTCTCCCGGGAACTTAAACTATGGCTACACCTTC. The J gene is TRBJ1-2, the V gene TRBV2; D gene unclear. V gave up 9 bases and J gave up 2 bases, with 16 bases separating them. This CDR3 spans 14 amino acids. Germline CDR1 is SNHLY and CDR2 is FYNNEI.

The gene calls are TRBV30 and TRBJ2-7; 12 bases are shared with TRBD1. The CDR3 totals 16 residues. Germline lookup yields CDR1 GTSNPN and CDR2 SVGIG (reference sequence). The CDR3 reads CACSGTGGFPSYEQYF. The CDR3 DNA reads as TGTGCGTGTTCCGGGACAGGGGGCTTCCCATCCTACGAGCAGTACTTC. The full variable domain, rest sourced from reference TRBV30 and TRBJ2-7, is SQTIHQWPATLVQPVGSPLSLECTVEGTSNPNLYWYRQAAGRGLQLLFYSVGIGQISSEVPQNLSASRPQDRQFILSSKKLLLSDSGFYLCACSGTGGFPSYEQYFGPGTRLTVT.

Notes on this clone: Other DNA sequences of this sample code for an identical CDR3. The rearrangement uses TRBV28 and TRBJ1-4, with TRBD1 as a possible D gene (5 bases). This CDR3 is 13 amino acids long. Germline CDR1 and CDR2: MDHEN and SYDVKM. Trimming removed 3 bases at V and 8 bases at J, with 10 bases between. The DNA of the CDR3 is TGTGCCAGCAGTTTCGGGGGAAACGAAAAACTGTTTTTT. Its translation is CASSFGGNEKLFF. The full variable domain, its missing parts supplied by reference TRBV28 and TRBJ1-4, is DVKVTQSSRYLVKRTGEKVFLECVQDMDHENMFWYRQDPGLGLRLIYFSYDVKMKEKGDIPEGYSVSREKKERFSLILESASTNQTSMYLCASSFGGNEKLFFGSGTQLSVL.

The V gene is TRBV3-1 (or the pseudogene TRBV3-2), the J gene TRBJ1-5; D gene ambiguous. V lost 2 bases and J 4 bases, leaving 6 bases between the germline ends. Germline V gene lookup returns CDR1 LGHDT and CDR2 YNNKEL (reference sequence). The CDR3 has 13 residues. The DNA for the CDR3 is TGTGCCAGCAGCCAACAACAGAATCAGCCCCAGCATTTT. This codes for CASSQQQNQPQHF.

The rearrangement uses TRBV19 and TRBJ1-2, with 7 bases aligning to TRBD1. The V and J ends lost 0 bases and 3 bases, in that order; junction bases with no gene match: 7. Germline CDR1 reads LNHDA; CDR2 reads SQIVND (reference sequence). CDR3 length: 16 residues. The CDR3 protein is CASSIDLGQAYYGYTF. DNA of the CDR3: TGTGCCAGTAGTATAGATCTAGGACAGGCTTACTATGGCTACACCTTC. Looking up the rest from reference TRBV19 and TRBJ1-2 gives the full variable domain: DGGITQSPKYLFRKEGQNVTLSCEQNLNHDAMYWYRQDPGQGLRLIYYSQIVNDFQKGDIAEGYSVSREKKESFPLTVTSAQKNPTAFYLCASSIDLGQAYYGYTFGSGTRLTVV.

The gene calls are TRBV29-1 and TRBJ2-2; no clear D gene. Between the trimmed V and J ends, which lost 5 bases and 3 bases, there was a span of 7 bases. The CDR3 runs 12 residues. Germline V CDR1 and CDR2: SQVTM, ANQGSEA. CDR3 in amino acids: CSVSVYTGELFF. The CDR3 DNA follows: TGCAGCGTTTCCGTATACACCGGGGAGCTGTTTTTT.